A selection of T cell receptor beta chains follows, all from one sample in a study of blood T cell repertoires in COVID-19. Sequenced by immunoSEQ multiplex PCR; TCRdb stores in-frame clones only, minus some. The data hold 140,000 to 150,000 clones, with more than 75% observed a single time. Sequenced sample: peripheral blood. All receptors come from a man between 60 and 75 years old with active or convalescent COVID-19. The CDR3 runs from the conserved cysteine through the conserved F or W. The D gene is left open where the match is weak. Clone sizes are given selectively: once, few, many, or a class where the clone is expanded.

d_call j_call clone_size v_call cdr3_aa cdr3_nt
TRBD1 TRBJ2-3 NA TRBV5-1 CASSRDRGRYDTQYF TGCGCCAGCAGCCGAGACAGGGGGCGGTATGATACGCAGTATTTT
TRBD2 TRBJ2-1 once TRBV27 CASSPRTSHEQFF TGTGCCAGCAGTCCTCGGACTAGCCATGAGCAGTTCTTC
NA TRBJ2-2 NA TRBV7-2 CASSSRAYTGELFF TGTGCCAGCAGCTCGAGGGCGTATACCGGGGAGCTGTTTTTT
TRBD1 TRBJ1-5 few TRBV19 CASSIGGTANQPQHF TGTGCCAGTAGTATAGGAGGGACAGCCAATCAGCCCCAGCATTTT
TRBD2 TRBJ2-5 NA TRBV4-3 CASSQTSGGGETQYF TGCGCCAGCAGCCAGACTAGCGGAGGGGGAGAGACCCAGTACTTC
TRBD1 TRBJ1-1 NA TRBV5-1 CASSLQGGNTEAFF TGCGCCAGCAGCCTACAGGGGGGCAACACTGAAGCTTTCTTT
NA TRBJ1-1 NA TRBV5-1 CASSLVQMNTEAFF TGCGCCAGCAGCTTGGTACAAATGAACACTGAAGCTTTCTTT
NA TRBJ2-5 NA TRBV5-1 CASSPPVAPGAGETQYF TGCGCCAGCAGCCCTCCAGTCGCACCGGGCGCGGGAGAGACCCAGTACTTC
TRBD1 TRBJ2-6 NA TRBV18 CASSLYRGSGANVLTF TGTGCCAGCTCACTATACAGGGGCTCTGGGGCCAACGTCCTGACTTTC
NA TRBJ1-5 NA TRBV28 CASSLRQPIVPQHF TGTGCCAGCAGTTTGCGACAACCCATTGTTCCCCAGCATTTT
TRBD1 TRBJ2-2 NA TRBV19 CASSTRDRVNTGELFF TGTGCCAGTAGCACTAGGGACAGGGTAAACACCGGGGAGCTGTTTTTT
NA TRBJ2-7 NA TRBV5-1 CASSLGSVTYEQYF TGCGCCAGCAGCTTGGGTAGCGTAACCTACGAGCAGTACTTC
NA TRBJ1-2 NA TRBV28 CASSFGPYGYTF TGTGCCAGCAGTTTTGGCCCTTATGGCTACACCTTC
TRBD1 TRBJ1-1 NA TRBV6-2/TRBV6-3 CASSYRLGSADRGRTEAFF TGTGCCAGCAGTTACCGTCTAGGAAGTGCAGACAGGGGGCGTACTGAAGCTTTCTTT
NA TRBJ1-2 NA TRBV4-1 CASSHPFFRVGGGYTF TGCGCCAGCAGCCATCCCTTTTTTCGAGTAGGCGGAGGCTACACCTTC
TRBD1 TRBJ1-2 NA TRBV5-1 CASRLSPGGINYGYTF TGCGCCAGCAGACTATCCCCAGGGGGCATAAACTATGGCTACACCTTC
TRBD1 TRBJ2-7 NA TRBV19 CASSITGTGANEQYF TGTGCCAGTAGTATCACCGGGACAGGGGCTAACGAGCAGTACTTC
NA TRBJ2-1 NA TRBV7-3 CASSLSGLDSYNEQFF TGTGCCAGCAGCTTATCGGGACTTGACTCCTACAATGAGCAGTTCTTC
TRBD1 TRBJ1-1 few TRBV10-1 CASRRGQGGTEAFF TGCGCCAGCAGGAGGGGACAGGGAGGCACTGAAGCTTTCTTT
NA TRBJ2-2 NA TRBV18 CASSPMPGNTGELFF TGTGCCAGCTCACCAATGCCAGGGAACACCGGGGAGCTGTTTTTT
NA TRBJ2-1 NA TRBV4-1 CASSQGPGGREQFF TGCGCCAGCAGCCAAGGCCCCGGGGGACGTGAGCAGTTCTTC
TRBD1 TRBJ2-2 many TRBV19 CASSPQTGKGGELFF TGTGCCAGTAGTCCCCAGACAGGGAAGGGCGGGGAGCTGTTTTTT
TRBD2 TRBJ2-7 NA TRBV19 CASSAGTSGIGEQYF TGTGCCAGTAGTGCCGGGACTAGCGGGATTGGCGAGCAGTACTTC
TRBD2 TRBJ2-2 NA TRBV5-6 CASSRGTSLATGELFF TGTGCCAGCAGCCGGGGGACTAGCCTAGCAACCGGGGAGCTGTTTTTT
NA TRBJ1-4 NA TRBV4-3 CASSQDVGGGRGGKLFF TGCGCCAGCAGCCAAGATGTCGGCGGGGGGCGGGGAGGAAAACTGTTTTTT
TRBD1 TRBJ2-3 NA TRBV2 CASSPDRGRVGTDTQYF TGTGCCAGCAGCCCCGACAGGGGGCGAGTTGGAACAGATACGCAGTATTTT
NA TRBJ1-2 NA TRBV25-1 CASSEPGYYGYTF TGTGCCAGCAGTGAACCGGGATACTATGGCTACACCTTC
NA TRBJ2-1 NA TRBV24-1 CATSDPGANEQFF TGTGCCACCAGTGACCCAGGGGCCAATGAGCAGTTCTTC
TRBD1 TRBJ2-7 NA TRBV19 CASSSGTGIYEQYF TGTGCCAGTTCCTCCGGGACAGGTATCTACGAGCAGTACTTC
NA TRBJ2-2 NA TRBV15 CATSVRPRNGELFF TGTGCCACCAGCGTCCGGCCTAGGAACGGGGAGCTGTTTTTT
NA TRBJ2-1 once TRBV13 CASSPTGGQYNEQFF TGTGCCAGCAGCCCCACCGGTGGACAGTACAATGAGCAGTTCTTC
TRBD2 TRBJ2-2 NA TRBV28 CALQPSGNTGELFF TGTGCCTTACAGCCTAGCGGGAACACCGGGGAGCTGTTTTTT
NA TRBJ1-1 NA TRBV11-3 CASSLLRDTEAFF TGTGCCAGCAGCTTATTGCGGGACACTGAAGCTTTCTTT
TRBD2 TRBJ2-3 NA TRBV19 CASSSSGTSDADTQYF TGTGCCAGTAGTTCTTCCGGGACTAGTGATGCGGATACGCAGTATTTT
NA TRBJ2-2 few TRBV29-1 CSVEQGNTGELFF TGCAGCGTTGAACAGGGGAACACCGGGGAGCTGTTTTTT
TRBD2 TRBJ2-5 NA TRBV3-1/TRBV3-2 CASSQGGGLRETQYF TGTGCCAGCAGCCAAGGGGGGGGTCTCCGCGAGACCCAGTACTTC